This is a list of T cell receptor beta chains from one sample in a study of T-cell memory formation after mild COVID-19. TCRdb re-analysed the 5' RACE reads in MiXCR, keeping a single row per CDR3 protein. The sample includes a few hundred thousand distinct CDR3 sequences, around 30% of them seen just once. Source material: PBMCs or a T cell subset sorted from them (not recorded which). All receptors derive from an adult woman who had mild COVID-19 (a few samples of this study predate the infection). Cell type and time point are not known. The conserved cysteine and the conserved F or W are not part of the CDR3 here.

v_call	j_call	cdr3_length	cdr3_aa
TRBV13	TRBJ2-5	12	ASSPSGGKETQY
TRBV24-1	TRBJ2-1	12	ATQRGGGYNEQF
TRBV15	TRBJ2-5	13	ATSRDQGGGETQY
TRBV20-1	TRBJ2-3	12	SASRGAVTDTQY
TRBV12-3/TRBV12-4	TRBJ2-7	11	ASSTVGFYEQY
TRBV29-1	TRBJ1-1	11	SVTSGGNTEAF
TRBV19	TRBJ2-2	15	ASKRGLAGFGTGELF
TRBV20-1	TRBJ2-1	16	SARDLRLAGVTYNEQF
TRBV6-2/TRBV6-3	TRBJ2-7	12	ASSQDSEWSEQY
TRBV9	TRBJ2-7	10	ASSVTDYEQY
TRBV12-3/TRBV12-4	TRBJ2-2	10	ASSGLAGELF
TRBV5-8	TRBJ2-3	11	ASSLTGSDTQY
TRBV5-1	TRBJ2-3	14	ASSYTSGGGTDTQY
TRBV14	TRBJ2-1	14	ASSQDWDRAGNEQF
TRBV6-5	TRBJ1-1	13	ASSYSQGANTEAF
TRBV29-1	TRBJ1-1	11	SVWTVVDTEAF
TRBV6-5	TRBJ2-2	13	ASRRTGADTGELF
TRBV7-9	TRBJ2-1	15	ASSSNIKKRSYNEQF
TRBV5-8	TRBJ2-7	12	ASSSPDFSYEQY
TRBV5-1	TRBJ2-7	13	ASSLAAGLTYEQY
TRBV20-1	TRBJ2-7	10	SARQGQYEQY
TRBV4-2	TRBJ1-2	14	ASSQYLFDRGGGYT
TRBV7-3	TRBJ2-3	14	ASSPGWGQSTDTQY
TRBV5-1	TRBJ1-1	16	ASSISPAGRDTKTEAF